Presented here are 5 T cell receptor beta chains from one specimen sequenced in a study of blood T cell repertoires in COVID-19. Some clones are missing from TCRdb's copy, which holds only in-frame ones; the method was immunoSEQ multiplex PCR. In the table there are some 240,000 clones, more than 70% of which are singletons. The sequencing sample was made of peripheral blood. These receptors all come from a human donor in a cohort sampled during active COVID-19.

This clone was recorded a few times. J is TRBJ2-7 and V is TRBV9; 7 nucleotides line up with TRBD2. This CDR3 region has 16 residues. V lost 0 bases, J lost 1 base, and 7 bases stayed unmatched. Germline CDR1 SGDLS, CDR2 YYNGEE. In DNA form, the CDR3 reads TGTGCCAGCAGCGTAGGCGCGGGAGACCCATCCTACGAGCAGTACTTC. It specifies CASSVGAGDPSYEQYF.

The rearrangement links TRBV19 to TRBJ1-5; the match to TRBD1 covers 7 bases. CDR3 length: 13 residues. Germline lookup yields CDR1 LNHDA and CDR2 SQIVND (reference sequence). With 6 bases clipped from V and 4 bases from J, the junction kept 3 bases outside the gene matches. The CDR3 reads CASRQDRNQPQHF. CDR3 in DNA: TGTGCCAGTAGGCAGGACAGGAATCAGCCCCAGCATTTT.

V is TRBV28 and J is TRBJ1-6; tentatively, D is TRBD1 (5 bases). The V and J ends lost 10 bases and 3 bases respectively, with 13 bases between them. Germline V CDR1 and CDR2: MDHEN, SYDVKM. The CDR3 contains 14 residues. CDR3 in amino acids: CATRRGGYNSPLHF. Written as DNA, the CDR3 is TGTGCCACCCGGCGGGGGGGCTATAATTCACCCCTCCACTTT.

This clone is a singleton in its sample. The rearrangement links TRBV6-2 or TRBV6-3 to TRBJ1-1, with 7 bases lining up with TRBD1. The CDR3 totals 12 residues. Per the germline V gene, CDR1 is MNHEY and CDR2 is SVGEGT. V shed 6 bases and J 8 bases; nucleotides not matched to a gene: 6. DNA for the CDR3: TGTGCCAGCAGCAAATGGGACAGCGAAGCTTTCTTT. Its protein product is CASSKWDSEAFF.

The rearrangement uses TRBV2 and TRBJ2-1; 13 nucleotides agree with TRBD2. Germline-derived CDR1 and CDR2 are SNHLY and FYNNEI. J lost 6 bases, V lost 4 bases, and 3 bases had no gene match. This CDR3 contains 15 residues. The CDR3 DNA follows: TGTGCCAGCAGTGGGGGACTAGCGGGATCCAATGAGCAGTTCTTC. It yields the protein CASSGGLAGSNEQFF.